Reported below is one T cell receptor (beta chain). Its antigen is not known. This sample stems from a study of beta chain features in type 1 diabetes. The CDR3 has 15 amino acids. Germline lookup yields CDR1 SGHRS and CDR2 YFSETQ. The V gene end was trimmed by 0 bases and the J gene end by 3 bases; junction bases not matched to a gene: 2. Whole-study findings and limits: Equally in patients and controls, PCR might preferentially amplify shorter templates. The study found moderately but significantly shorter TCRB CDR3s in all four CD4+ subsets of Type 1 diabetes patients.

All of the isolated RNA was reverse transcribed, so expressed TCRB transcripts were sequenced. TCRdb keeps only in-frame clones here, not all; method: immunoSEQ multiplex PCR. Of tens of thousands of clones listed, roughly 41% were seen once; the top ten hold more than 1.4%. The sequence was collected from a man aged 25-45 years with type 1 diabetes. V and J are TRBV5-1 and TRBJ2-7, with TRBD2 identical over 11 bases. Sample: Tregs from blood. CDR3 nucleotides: TGCGCCAGCAGCTTGGCCGGGACTAGCGGCTACGAGCAGTACTTC. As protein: CASSLAGTSGYEQYF.